These 23 T cell receptor beta chains came from one sample sequenced in a study of T cells after yellow fever vaccination. Each CDR3 protein gets one entry after TCRdb re-called the 5' RACE reads with MiXCR. The data show more than 110,000 distinct CDR3 sequences, approximately 6.6% seen once. The input for sequencing was CD4+ T cells sorted from PBMCs, taken 10 days after the yellow fever booster vaccination. These receptors all stem from a man aged 25 to 45 who received the YFV17D yellow fever vaccine.

This clonotype was recorded many times. The J gene is TRBJ2-5, the V gene TRBV10-3; D might be TRBD2 (6 bases). Trimming removed 6 bases at V and 1 base at J, with 6 bases between. The CDR3 extends over 12 amino acids. From germline, CDR1 is ENHRY and CDR2 SYGVKD. The CDR3 sequence: CAISGSQETQYF. CDR3 DNA: TGTGCCATCAGCGGGAGCCAAGAGACCCAGTACTTC.

V usage is TRBV25-1 and J usage is TRBJ2-5; TRBD1 matches 8 bases. This CDR3 is 14 amino acids long. With 8 bases clipped from V and 4 bases from J, the junction kept 9 bases outside the gene matches. Germline V gene sequence: CDR1 MGHDK, CDR2 SYGVNS. The CDR3 loop is CASGPGQALETQYF. In DNA form, the CDR3 reads TGTGCCAGCGGGCCGGGACAGGCCCTAGAGACCCAGTACTTC. The whole variable domain, remainder taken from reference TRBV25-1 and TRBJ2-5, is EADIYQTPRYLVIGTGKKITLECSQTMGHDKMYWYQQDPGMELHLIHYSYGVNSTEKGDLSSESTVSRIRTEHFPLTLESARPSHTSQYLCASGPGQALETQYFGPGTRLLVL.

This clonotype has a handful of counts. This chain connects TRBV11-1 to TRBJ2-7; 10 nucleotides match TRBD2. J gave up 7 bases and V 3 bases, and 9 bases lay outside the gene matches. The V gene's germline CDR1 is SGHAT and CDR2 FQDESV (reference sequence). The CDR3 extends over 15 amino acids. The CDR3 DNA is TGTGCCAGCAGCTTCCGGCTAGCGGGGGCCGGGGAGCAGTACTTC. Translated: CASSFRLAGAGEQYF.

J is TRBJ2-1 and V is TRBV29-1, with 9 bases fitting TRBD2. Germline lookup yields CDR1 SQVTM and CDR2 ANQGSEA. V shed 7 bases, J shed 0 bases, and the junction held 1 base outside the gene matches. The CDR3 consists of 13 residues. The CDR3 region has the DNA TGCAGCGGTAGCGGGAGCTCCTACAATGAGCAGTTCTTC. The encoded protein is CSGSGSSYNEQFF.

This clonotype came up many times. The V and J genes are TRBV7-9 and TRBJ2-5; maybe TRBD2 (5 bases). The CDR3 extends over 16 amino acids. Germline CDR1 and CDR2: SEHNR and FQNEAQ (reference sequence). Trimming took off 0 bases at V and 5 bases at J, with 16 bases between the two ends. CDR3 protein: CASSLAAQAGSETQYF. CDR3 DNA sequence: TGTGCCAGCAGCTTAGCGGCCCAGGCGGGTTCGGAGACCCAGTACTTC. Based on the CDR3 plus reference TRBV7-9 and TRBJ2-5, the full variable domain is DTGVSQNPRHKITKRGQNVTFRCDPISEHNRLYWYRQTLGQGPEFLTYFQNEAQLEKSRLLSDRFSAERPKGSFSTLEIQRTEQGDSAMYLCASSLAAQAGSETQYFGPGTRLLVL.

This clonotype was picked up a small number of times. This chain links TRBV6-5 with TRBJ2-6; 8 bases align to TRBD1. V dropped 6 bases and J dropped 0; count of bases not matched to a gene: 13. CDR1 MNHEY and CDR2 SVGAGI come from the germline V gene. The CDR3 is made up of 19 amino acids. CDR3 coding DNA: TGTGCCAGCAGGTTAACATCAGGGGGCCTTCTCTCTGGGGCCAACGTCCTGACTTTC. Protein sequence: CASRLTSGGLLSGANVLTF.

Many counts were recorded for this clonotype. J is TRBJ1-1 and V is TRBV29-1, with no clear D. CDR1 SQVTM and CDR2 ANQGSEA come from the germline V gene. V was trimmed by 4 bases and J by 6 bases, leaving 18 bases between them. This CDR3 contains 14 residues. For the CDR3, the DNA is TGCAGCGTTGCATCCGGGGTTCGTTTCGCTGAAGCTTTCTTT. It translates to CSVASGVRFAEAFF.

The table lists this clonotype with many counts. The V and J genes are TRBV12-3 or TRBV12-4 and TRBJ1-3, with D possibly TRBD1 on 6 matching bases. Trimming cost V 3 bases and J 0 bases, with 15 bases left between them. This CDR3 is 17 amino acids long. Here the CDR3 DNA reads TGTGCCAGCAGTTTTAAGGACAGTTCGCCCTCTGGAAACACCATATATTTT. As protein: CASSFKDSSPSGNTIYF.

This sequence joins TRBV24-1 and TRBJ2-2, with TRBD2 identical over 10 bases. The ends lost 3 bases at V and 5 bases at J; junction bases unmatched: 5. The CDR3 has 16 amino acids. Germline-derived CDR1 and CDR2 are KGHDR and SFDVKD. The CDR3 region is CATSDGLAGVTGELFF. CDR3 bases: TGTGCCACCAGTGATGGGCTAGCGGGAGTTACCGGGGAGCTGTTTTTT.

This clonotype was found many times. V gene TRBV6-1 combines with J gene TRBJ2-1; no reliable D call. This CDR3 is built from 15 residues. Germline V lookup: CDR1 MNHNS, CDR2 SASEGT. V was shortened by 5 bases and J by 3 bases, with 14 bases between the two germline ends. CDR3 amino acids: CASSQDRVSYNEQFF. DNA for the CDR3: TGTGCCAGCAGTCAAGATCGAGTCAGCTACAATGAGCAGTTCTTC.

This clonotype was picked up many times. The chain uses TRBV29-1 and TRBJ1-2; D is unresolved. The CDR3 spans 10 residues. The V gene lost 3 bases and the J gene lost 8 bases, with 7 bases spanning the gap. From germline, CDR1 is SQVTM and CDR2 ANQGSEA. Written as DNA, the CDR3 is TGCAGCGTTGAGGTGGGAGGCTACACCTTC. This sequence encodes CSVEVGGYTF.

At least ten counts were recorded for this clonotype. V and J are TRBV15 and TRBJ2-2; D remains unclear. V gave up 4 bases and J gave up 5 bases, with 5 bases separating them. The V gene's germline CDR1 is LNHNV and CDR2 YYDKDF (reference sequence). This CDR3 is 12 amino acids long. The CDR3 DNA reads as TGTGCCACCAGCACGCTTACCGGGGAGCTGTTTTTT. Amino acids: CATSTLTGELFF.

This clonotype was seen more than once but under ten times. The chain is built from TRBV4-3 and TRBJ1-1; possible D gene TRBD1, 6 bases. Per germline, CDR1 LGHNA and CDR2 YSLEER. The CDR3 contains 15 residues. Trimming left V 0 bases short and J 2 bases short, with 10 bases between. CDR3 loop: CASSQDRQVNTEAFF. The CDR3 DNA reads as TGCGCCAGCAGCCAAGATCGACAGGTCAACACTGAAGCTTTCTTT.

In this sample, this clonotype turned up many times. The chain recombines TRBV3-1 with TRBJ1-2; a possible D gene is TRBD1 (5 bases). Germline lookup yields CDR1 LGHDT and CDR2 YNNKEL (reference sequence). V lost 7 bases and J lost 7, with 16 bases in between. This CDR3 comprises 13 residues. CDR3 region: CASTLADRSGYTF. The CDR3 DNA sequence: TGTGCCAGCACCCTCGCCGACAGAAGTGGCTACACCTTC.

Ten or more counts support this clonotype. The V call is TRBV3-1, the J call TRBJ1-2, with D possibly matching TRBD1 (6 bases). CDR3 length: 14 residues. Trimming took 4 bases from V and 2 from J, leaving 11 bases between them. CDR1 is LGHDT and CDR2 is YNNKEL in the germline V gene (reference sequence). The CDR3 nucleotides are TGTGCCAGCAGCCGCCAGAGGGGGAACTATGGCTACACCTTC. The encoded protein is CASSRQRGNYGYTF.

This clonotype was observed at least ten times. This chain links TRBV5-1 with TRBJ2-1, with D tentatively TRBD2 (6 bases). Germline CDR1 is SGHRS and CDR2 is YFSETQ. This CDR3 region has 15 residues. V was pared by 4 bases and J by 0 bases, with 11 bases between. CDR3 nucleotide sequence: TGCGCCAGCAGCCCCCTGACTAGCTCCTACAATGAGCAGTTCTTC. Translated: CASSPLTSSYNEQFF.

The chain carries TRBV11-2 and TRBJ2-1; 12 nucleotides line up with TRBD2. V lost 3 bases to trimming and J lost 9 bases; unmatched junction nucleotides: 6. This CDR3 is 15 amino acids long. Germline V lookup: CDR1 SGHAT, CDR2 FQNNGV. CDR3 loop: CASSLTSGSLGEQFF. The CDR3 DNA reads TGTGCCAGCAGCTTGACTAGCGGGAGTCTAGGTGAGCAGTTCTTC.

This clonotype was seen many times. The V gene is TRBV5-6, the J gene TRBJ1-1; D remains ambiguous. Germline CDR1 and CDR2: SGHDT and YYEEEE. The CDR3 is made up of 13 amino acids. The V and J ends lost 0 bases and 1 base respectively, with 4 bases between them. CDR3 protein: CASSLGANTEAFF. DNA of the CDR3: TGTGCCAGCAGCTTGGGCGCGAACACTGAAGCTTTCTTT.

The table lists this clonotype with a few counts. The chain uses TRBV5-1 and TRBJ2-7; 10 bases agree with TRBD2. Per the germline V gene, CDR1 is SGHRS and CDR2 is YFSETQ. The V segment lost 0 bases and the J segment 2 bases; nucleotides outside the gene matches: 8. There are 17 residues in the CDR3. CDR3 region: CASSLGTSGTPPYEQYF. DNA for the CDR3: TGCGCCAGCAGCTTGGGGACTAGCGGTACCCCCCCCTACGAGCAGTACTTC. Drawing the rest from reference TRBV5-1 and TRBJ2-7, the complete variable domain is KAGVTQTPRYLIKTRGQQVTLSCSPISGHRSVSWYQQTPGQGLQFLFEYFSETQRNKGNFPGRFSGRQFSNSRSEMNVSTLELGDSALYLCASSLGTSGTPPYEQYFGPGTRLTVT.

The chain links TRBV19 to TRBJ2-1; 7 bases align to TRBD2. J gave up 4 bases and V 0 bases, and 9 bases lay outside the gene matches. Per the germline V gene, CDR1 is LNHDA and CDR2 is SQIVND (reference sequence). The CDR3 covers 17 residues. The CDR3 spells CASSIDQGGGLYNEQFF. CDR3 DNA sequence: TGTGCCAGTAGTATAGATCAGGGCGGGGGATTGTACAATGAGCAGTTCTTC. Based on the CDR3 plus reference TRBV19 and TRBJ2-1, the full variable domain is DGGITQSPKYLFRKEGQNVTLSCEQNLNHDAMYWYRQDPGQGLRLIYYSQIVNDFQKGDIAEGYSVSREKKESFPLTVTSAQKNPTAFYLCASSIDQGGGLYNEQFFGPGTRLTVL.

This clonotype was picked up many times. The rearrangement joins TRBV4-3 to TRBJ2-3; 7 positions agree with TRBD1. CDR1 is LGHNA, CDR2 YSLEER, per germline. This CDR3 is 15 amino acids long. V gave up 4 bases and J gave up 1 base; unmatched junction bases: 5. The CDR3 reads CASSPRGLGTDTQYF. CDR3 nucleotide sequence: TGCGCCAGCAGCCCGAGGGGGCTCGGCACAGATACGCAGTATTTT.

This clonotype appeared many times. J is TRBJ1-6 and V is TRBV7-9, with TRBD1 matching over 8 bases. The ends lost 4 bases at V and 2 bases at J; junction bases unmatched: 4. The germline V gene has CDR1 SEHNR and CDR2 FQNEAQ (reference sequence). The CDR3 is 16 amino acids. This CDR3 is CASSYDRGPYNSPLHF. The CDR3 nucleotides read TGTGCCAGCAGCTATGACAGGGGACCCTATAATTCACCCCTCCACTTT.

Ten or more counts support this clonotype. V usage is TRBV5-4 and J usage is TRBJ2-7; perhaps TRBD2 as D (6 bases). The CDR3 totals 15 residues. Germline V gene lookup returns CDR1 SGHNT and CDR2 YYREEE (reference sequence). Trimming left V 0 bases short and J 2 bases short, with 12 bases between. The CDR3 reads CASSLDGSGTYEQYF. As DNA, the CDR3 is TGTGCCAGCAGCTTGGACGGGAGTGGGACCTACGAGCAGTACTTC.